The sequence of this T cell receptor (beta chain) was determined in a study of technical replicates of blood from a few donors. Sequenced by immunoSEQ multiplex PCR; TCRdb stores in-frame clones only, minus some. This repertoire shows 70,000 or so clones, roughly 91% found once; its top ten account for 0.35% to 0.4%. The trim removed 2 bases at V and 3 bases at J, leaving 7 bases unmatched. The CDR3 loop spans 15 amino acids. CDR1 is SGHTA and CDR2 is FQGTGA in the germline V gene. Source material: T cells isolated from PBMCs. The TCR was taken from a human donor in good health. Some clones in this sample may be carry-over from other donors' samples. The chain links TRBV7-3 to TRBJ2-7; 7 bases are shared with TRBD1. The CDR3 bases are TGTGCCAGCAGCTTACGACAGGGCGCCAACTACGAGCAGTACTTC. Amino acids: CASSLRQGANYEQYF.